This TCR beta chain stems from a study of blood T cell repertoires in COVID-19. How the authors handled the data: Scientists estimated how many nucleated cells there were by amplifying reference gene primers. Here immunoSEQ multiplex PCR was the method, and the copy in TCRdb shows in-frame clones only, minus some. The V and J calls and the clone size are those of that table, but D and trimming were determined from the DNA. The sample consists of about 160,000 clones, more than 75% of them appearing once. V dropped 11 bases and J dropped 6 bases, with 19 bases sitting between them. The CDR3 consists of 13 residues. Germline lookup yields CDR1 ENHRY and CDR2 SYGVKD.

The chain has TRBV10-3 and TRBJ1-2, with D maybe TRBD1 (6 bases). The sequenced material came from PBMCs or T cells enriched from blood (not recorded which). The source of this sequence is a man between 35 and 55 years old who had recovered from COVID-19. CDR3 nucleotide sequence: TGTGCCTCCTCTGGGGGGGCTGGGGATGGCTACACCTTC. As protein: CASSGGAGDGYTF.